This T cell receptor (beta chain) was sequenced for a study of blood T cells in healthy people across ages. Study information: Every two T cells gave about one barcoded beta molecule via template switching.

This CDR3 is built from 14 residues. The V gene's germline CDR1 is DFQATT and CDR2 SNEGSKA (reference sequence). Study-wide findings and caveats: The percentage of naive T cells correlated strongly with TCR beta diversity. With age, beta diversity per million T cells declined roughly linearly, significantly by 30 to 40.

As regards this clonotype: What it binds is unknown.

With a J-beta primer mix and a sample-barcoded 5' primer, a second PCR ran about 6 to 11 cycles. TCRdb called the 5' RACE reads again in MiXCR, with one record for every CDR3 protein. Of 1.5 million to 2 million distinct CDR3 sequences listed, roughly 27% were seen once; the top ten hold more than 6%. The individuals who served as donors were healthy Caucasians living in Russia, aged about 6 to 90. The source of this sequence is a woman aged 25 to 45 in good health. The J gene is TRBJ2-1, the V gene TRBV20-1, with 11 positions matching TRBD2. The J call may be faulty, since TRBJ2-7 better matches the DNA end. The sequenced sample was blood. CDR3 amino acids: CSARRLAGYNEQYF. CDR3 nucleotide sequence: TGCAGTGCTAGACGACTAGCGGGGTACAATGAGCAGTACTTC.